These T cell receptor beta chains were read from a single sample in a study of blood T cell repertoires in COVID-19. Only in-frame clones appear in the TCRdb table, and some are missing; sequencing was by immunoSEQ multiplex PCR. This sample has about 110,000 clones, with approximately 84% found just once. The sequenced sample consisted of peripheral blood. Source of these receptors: a woman aged 45-65 years with acute or convalescent COVID-19. Both conserved end residues are part of each CDR3.

v_gene: TRBV24-1; CDR3aa: CAIPGTESNEKLFF
v_gene: TRBV25-1; CDR3aa: CASSEFTPGNYGYTF
v_gene: TRBV7-2; CDR3aa: CASSLIGPAGVSSSYEQYF
v_gene: TRBV6-6; CDR3aa: CASRLAGAEEQYF
v_gene: TRBV9; CDR3aa: CASSASMNTEAFF
v_gene: TRBV5-4; CDR3aa: CASRGLAGASDTQYF
v_gene: TRBV28; CDR3aa: CASSLITRNSPLHF
v_gene: TRBV6-5; CDR3aa: CASSYSRAGGYEQFF
v_gene: TRBV30; CDR3aa: CAWARDRSEVEQYF
v_gene: TRBV11-2; CDR3aa: CASRPAGDNSPLHF
v_gene: TRBV9; CDR3aa: CASSVGWDRGRETQYF
v_gene: TRBV2; CDR3aa: CASSGQGVINEKLFF
v_gene: TRBV28; CDR3aa: CASSPPWNTEAFF
v_gene: TRBV11-3; CDR3aa: CASRRGLRF
v_gene: TRBV10-3; CDR3aa: CAISESGMTTDTQYF
v_gene: TRBV7-2; CDR3aa: CASSFPPGQGNGYTF
v_gene: TRBV28; CDR3aa: CASSFSFSSYNSPLHF
v_gene: TRBV7-9; CDR3aa: CASSIGTALTQYF
v_gene: TRBV13; CDR3aa: CASSLRSYGYTF
v_gene: TRBV5-8; CDR3aa: CARDPGLNTGELFF
v_gene: TRBV24-1; CDR3aa: CATSDSGSTEAFF
v_gene: TRBV6-6; CDR3aa: CASSRPGVGDQPQHF
v_gene: TRBV7-3; CDR3aa: CASSLIGTTQETQYF
v_gene: TRBV10-1; CDR3aa: CASSTGTSGLTDTQYF
v_gene: TRBV12-3/TRBV12-4; CDR3aa: CASSQQAHGYTF